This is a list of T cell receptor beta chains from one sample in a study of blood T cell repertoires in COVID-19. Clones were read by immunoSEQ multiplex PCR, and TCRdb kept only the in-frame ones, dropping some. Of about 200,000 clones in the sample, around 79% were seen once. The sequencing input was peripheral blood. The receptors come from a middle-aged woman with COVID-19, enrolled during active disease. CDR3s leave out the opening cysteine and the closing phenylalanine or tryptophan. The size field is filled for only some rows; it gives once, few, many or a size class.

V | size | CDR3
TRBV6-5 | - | ASSLRGFESYEQY
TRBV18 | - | ASSPLQGDEQY
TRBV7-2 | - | ASSLDRDNEQF
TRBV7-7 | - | ASSLFYRRGQPLH
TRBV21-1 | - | ASSKGRGAGANVLT
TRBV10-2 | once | ASSGETGSSYEQY
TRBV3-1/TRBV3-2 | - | ASSRRGLAASESYEQY
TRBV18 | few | ASSATGADSPLH
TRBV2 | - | ASSVIQGPGELF
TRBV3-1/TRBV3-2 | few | ASSQGRRNTEAF
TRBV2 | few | ASSEGTGNEKLF
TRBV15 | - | ATSHSPGQETQY
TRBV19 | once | AREQVLSGNTIY
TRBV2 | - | ASSQGTEETQY
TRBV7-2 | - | ASSLGAGGSFEQY
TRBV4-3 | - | ASSQGSGGPYEQY
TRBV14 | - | ASSHVGVAGVQETQY
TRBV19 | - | ASSPRGERRLGSQY
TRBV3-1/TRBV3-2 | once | ASSQGAGVTNEKLF
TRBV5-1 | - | ASSLLSLSTGELF
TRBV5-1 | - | ASSFGQGAYEQF
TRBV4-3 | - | ASSQEWTPATSGANVLT
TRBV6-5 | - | ASTGGDSLTRQY
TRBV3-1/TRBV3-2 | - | ASSQAPQGRNTEAF
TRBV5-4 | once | ASSLGDRLRSGQETQY
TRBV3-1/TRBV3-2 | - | ASSSSRRSEQY
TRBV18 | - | ASSPLGRYNEQF
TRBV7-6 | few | ASSRTSGSGEQF
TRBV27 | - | ASSRGGFLVGQQY
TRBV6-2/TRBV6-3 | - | ASSYSHNTEAF
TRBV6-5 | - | ASSYRGTGAPEQY
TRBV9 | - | ASSVATPPVAGELF
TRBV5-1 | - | ASSRGTNEKLF
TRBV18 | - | ASSPGSDGGLH
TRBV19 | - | ASSIAPGLYGYT
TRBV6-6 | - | ASSLWGQGAGQPQH
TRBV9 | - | ASSVTGSVTGELF
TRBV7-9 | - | ASSPASGNQPQH
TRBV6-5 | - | ASSYGQTATNEKLF
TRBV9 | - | ASSSRTSGGRDTQY
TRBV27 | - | ASSSTGSHLERTQY
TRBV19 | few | ASRLGGGNQPQH
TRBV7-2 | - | ASSLITGEDTQY
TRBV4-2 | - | ASSQVNPRVNEQF
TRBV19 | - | ASSMDTDTGELF
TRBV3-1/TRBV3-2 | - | ASSQGRNSPLH
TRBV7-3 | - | ASSFDPTGGVYT
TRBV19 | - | ASSSLKYGYT
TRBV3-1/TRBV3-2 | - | ASSLGGGGRNEQY
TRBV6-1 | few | ASSEGVGRGRVAQY
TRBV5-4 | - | ASSLGQENEKLF
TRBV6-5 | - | ASSYSRGQANVLT
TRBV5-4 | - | ASSLARLAVSNEQF
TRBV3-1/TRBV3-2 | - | ASSFGTGGGYT
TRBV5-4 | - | ASSPTQRQGTDTQY
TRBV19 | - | ASGKDIPRS
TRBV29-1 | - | SVVPGQGVRGTEAF
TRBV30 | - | AWSYGTGAEKAF